Shown below are 18 T cell receptor beta chains from a single sample sequenced in a study of identical twins. TCRdb recomputed calls from the 5' RACE reads with MiXCR, one row per CDR3 protein. The sample contains just under 550,000 distinct CDR3 sequences, around 15% of which appear only once. The same data also contributed to another study, on yellow fever vaccine responses in identical twins.

Material for sequencing was CD4+ T cells sorted from blood. These receptors all come from a woman younger than 35 in good health.

For the CDR3, the DNA is TGCAGTGCCGCAGGGGGCGAAGTCGCTGAAGCTTTCTTT. It encodes CSAAGGEVAEAFF. The rearrangement links TRBV20-1 to TRBJ1-1; 8 positions agree with TRBD1. The germline V gene has CDR1 DFQATT and CDR2 SNEGSKA (reference sequence). Trimming at V came to 6 bases and at J to 6 bases, leaving 9 bases not matched to a gene. The CDR3 runs 13 residues.

The chain joins TRBV7-9 to TRBJ2-3; unclear D gene. The CDR3 runs 15 residues. Germline V gives CDR1 SEHNR, CDR2 FQNEAQ (reference sequence). Trimming stripped 0 bases from V and 2 bases from J, with 9 bases between. The CDR3 loop reads CASSLAGGFTDTQYF. The CDR3 DNA reads as TGTGCCAGCAGCTTAGCCGGCGGATTCACAGATACGCAGTATTTT.

V gene TRBV7-2 combines with J gene TRBJ2-7; D is unclear. The V gene lost 2 bases and the J gene lost 2 bases, with 4 bases spanning the gap. Germline assignment: CDR1 SGHTA and CDR2 FQGNSA. This CDR3 spans 12 amino acids. The CDR3 bases are TGTGCCAGCAGCTTATACCCCTACGAGCAGTACTTC. Translating gives CASSLYPYEQYF.

This chain connects TRBV3-1 to TRBJ2-6; D call uncertain. The ends were cut back, 0 bases at V and 1 base at J, with 10 bases in the middle. The CDR3 consists of 17 residues. Germline CDR1 reads LGHDT; CDR2 reads YNNKEL (reference sequence). CDR3 amino acids: CASSQDWRKSGANVLTF. The CDR3 DNA reads as TGTGCCAGCAGCCAAGATTGGCGGAAGTCTGGGGCCAACGTCCTGACTTTC.

The chain joins TRBV24-1 to TRBJ2-1; D is ambiguous. With 3 bases removed from V and 8 bases from J, the gap between germline ends came to 16 bases. The CDR3 loop spans 15 amino acids. Germline CDR1 and CDR2: KGHDR and SFDVKD. CDR3 region: CATSDPTNLSHEQFF. In nucleotides, the CDR3 is TGTGCCACCAGTGATCCAACTAACTTGAGCCATGAGCAGTTCTTC.

CDR3 sequence (DNA): TGTGCCAGCAGCCTTTGGAGCGGAGGCAAAGAGACCCAGTACTTC. Translation gives CASSLWSGGKETQYF. This rearrangement joins TRBV12-3 or TRBV12-4 to TRBJ2-5; possibly TRBD2 for D (5 bases). CDR3 length equals 15 residues. Trimming cost V 6 bases and J 3 bases, with 17 bases left between them.

The gene calls are TRBV27 and TRBJ1-5; possibly TRBD1 for D (6 bases). CDR1 is MNHEY and CDR2 is SMNVEV in the germline V gene (reference sequence). The CDR3 is made up of 15 amino acids. V lost 5 bases, J lost 3 bases, and 14 bases lay in between. CDR3 in DNA: TGTGCCAGCAGTAGGGGTACAGGGTTCAATCAGCCCCAGCATTTT. Residues: CASSRGTGFNQPQHF.

The V gene is TRBV20-1, the J gene TRBJ2-1; possible D gene TRBD1, 6 bases. Germline CDR1 and CDR2: DFQATT and SNEGSKA (reference sequence). V gave up 6 bases and J gave up 1 base, with 16 bases separating them. The CDR3 consists of 15 residues. DNA of the CDR3: TGCAGTGCAAAAGGACAGCTTTATTCCTACAATGAGCAGTTCTTC. Its protein is CSAKGQLYSYNEQFF.

The chain has TRBV10-3 and TRBJ1-1, with 8 positions matching TRBD1. The CDR3 is made up of 17 amino acids. Germline CDR1 and CDR2: ENHRY and SYGVKD. V gave up 2 bases and J gave up 0 bases; unmatched junction bases: 8. As DNA, the CDR3 is TGTGCCATCAGTGAGCGGACAGGGACGCTTATGAACACTGAAGCTTTCTTT. Translating it yields CAISERTGTLMNTEAFF.

The rearrangement joins TRBV11-3 to TRBJ2-7, with D possibly called TRBD1 or TRBD2 (5 bases each). V was clipped by 3 bases and J by 2 bases, with 17 bases between them. Germline CDR1 is SGHNT and CDR2 is YENEEA. There are 16 residues in the CDR3. CDR3 nucleotides: TGTGCCAGCAGCTTGACCTTCGTGACAGCGGCCTACGAGCAGTACTTC. This gives the protein CASSLTFVTAAYEQYF. The whole variable domain, remainder taken from reference TRBV11-3 and TRBJ2-7, is EAGVVQSPRYKIIEKKQPVAFWCNPISGHNTLYWYLQNLGQGPELLIRYENEEAVDDSQLPKDRFSAERLKGVDSTLKIQPAELGDSAVYLCASSLTFVTAAYEQYFGPGTRLTVT.

This clonotype was counted only a few times. The rearrangement links TRBV11-2 to TRBJ2-7; TRBD2 matches 13 bases. The CDR3 sequence is 17 residues long. Germline loops: CDR1 SGHAT, CDR2 FQNNGV. With V trimmed by 3 bases and J by 5 bases, 10 bases remained unmatched. This chain's CDR3 is CASSFRTSGSSKNEQYF. In DNA, the CDR3 is TGTGCCAGCAGCTTTCGGACTAGCGGGAGTTCCAAGAACGAGCAGTACTTC. Drawing the rest from reference TRBV11-2 and TRBJ2-7, the complete variable domain is EAGVAQSPRYKIIEKRQSVAFWCNPISGHATLYWYQQILGQGPKLLIQFQNNGVVDDSQLPKDRFSAERLKGVDSTLKIQPAKLEDSAVYLCASSFRTSGSSKNEQYFGPGTRLTVT.

This clonotype was counted many times. The chain employs TRBV10-2 and TRBJ1-5; TRBD1 matches 9 bases. The germline CDR1 and CDR2 sequences are WSHSY and SAAADI. Trimming removed 6 bases from V and 4 bases from J; junction bases left unmatched: 4. This CDR3 spans 14 amino acids. This CDR3 is CASRGQGRNQPQHF. DNA for the CDR3: TGCGCCAGCAGGGGACAGGGCCGGAATCAGCCCCAGCATTTT.

The chain recombines TRBV11-2 with TRBJ1-1; a weak D match, TRBD1 (5 bases). The ends were cut back, 5 bases at V and 10 bases at J, with 14 bases in the middle. The CDR3 contains 12 residues. Germline CDR1 SGHAT, CDR2 FQNNGV. The CDR3 DNA sequence: TGTGCCAGCAGCCGAATCGGGACGGGAGCTTTCTTT. Amino acid sequence: CASSRIGTGAFF.

V is TRBV24-1 and J is TRBJ1-5, with a tentative D call TRBD1 (5 bases). Trimming took 3 bases from V and 7 from J, leaving 15 bases between them. CDR1 and CDR2 (germline): KGHDR, SFDVKD. The CDR3 has 15 amino acids. This CDR3 reads CATSDPTDPRQPQHF. DNA of the CDR3: TGTGCCACCAGTGATCCGACAGACCCCAGGCAGCCCCAGCATTTT.

The CDR3 protein is CAISEARGGGGFFEQFF. The CDR3 coding sequence is TGTGCCATCAGTGAGGCCCGGGGTGGGGGGGGTTTTTTTGAGCAGTTCTTC. J is TRBJ2-1 and V is TRBV10-3; 7 bases agree with TRBD2. The CDR3 contains 17 residues. Germline CDR1 is ENHRY and CDR2 is SYGVKD. V lost 2 bases to trimming and J lost 9 bases; unmatched junction nucleotides: 16.

V gene TRBV5-6 combines with J gene TRBJ2-1, with 7 bases aligning to TRBD1. The CDR3 spans 18 residues. The germline CDR1 and CDR2 sequences are SGHDT and YYEEEE. V lost 2 bases to trimming and J lost 6 bases; unmatched junction nucleotides: 17. CDR3 nucleotide sequence: TGTGCCAGCAGCTTTACCTGGGGCGAGAGGGGGCGCTTCAATGAGCAGTTCTTC. Its protein is CASSFTWGERGRFNEQFF. Looking up the rest from reference TRBV5-6 and TRBJ2-1 gives the full variable domain: DAGVTQSPTHLIKTRGQQVTLRCSPKSGHDTVSWYQQALGQGPQFIFQYYEEEERQRGNFPDRFSGHQFPNYSSELNVNALLLGDSALYLCASSFTWGERGRFNEQFFGPGTRLTVL.

This chain links TRBV18 with TRBJ2-3, with 7 bases identical to TRBD2. The CDR3 is 19 amino acids. J gave up 0 bases and V 1 base, and 13 bases lay outside the gene matches. From germline, CDR1 is KGHSH and CDR2 LQKENI. The CDR3 DNA reads TGTGCCAGCTCACCACTGGGGACTACAAACCACTCTAGCACAGATACGCAGTATTTT. This translates into CASSPLGTTNHSSTDTQYF.

This clonotype was observed a few times. The rearrangement links TRBV12-3 or TRBV12-4 to TRBJ2-7; 10 nucleotides line up with TRBD2. V shed 6 bases, J shed 6 bases, and the junction held 8 bases outside the gene matches. The CDR3 has 14 amino acids. The CDR3 DNA sequence: TGTGCCAGCAGAGAAGCGGGAGGGACCCCCGAGCAGTACTTC. Protein: CASREAGGTPEQYF.